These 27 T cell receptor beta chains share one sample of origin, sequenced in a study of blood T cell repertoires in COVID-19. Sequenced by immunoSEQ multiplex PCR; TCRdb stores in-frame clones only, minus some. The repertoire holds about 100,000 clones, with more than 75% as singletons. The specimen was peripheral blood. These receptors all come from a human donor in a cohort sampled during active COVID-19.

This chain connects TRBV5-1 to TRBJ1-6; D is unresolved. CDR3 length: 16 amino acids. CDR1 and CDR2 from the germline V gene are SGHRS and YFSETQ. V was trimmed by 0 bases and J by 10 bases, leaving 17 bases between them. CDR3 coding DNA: TGCGCCAGCAGCTTGGCTCTGGACTCCCCGGGGTCACCCCTCCACTTT. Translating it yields CASSLALDSPGSPLHF.

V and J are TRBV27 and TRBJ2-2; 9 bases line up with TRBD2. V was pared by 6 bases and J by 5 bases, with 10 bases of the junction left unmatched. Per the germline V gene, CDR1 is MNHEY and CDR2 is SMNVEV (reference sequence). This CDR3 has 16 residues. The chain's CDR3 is CASRRGTSLKTGELFF. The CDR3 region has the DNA TGTGCCAGCAGGAGAGGGACTAGCCTTAAAACCGGGGAGCTGTTTTTT.

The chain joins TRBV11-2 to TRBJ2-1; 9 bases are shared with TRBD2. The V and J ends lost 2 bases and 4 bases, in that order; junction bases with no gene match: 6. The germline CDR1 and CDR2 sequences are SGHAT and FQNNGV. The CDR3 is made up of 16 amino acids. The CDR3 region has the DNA TGTGCCAGCAGCTTAACCCTGGCGGGGGGGTACAATGAGCAGTTCTTC. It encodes CASSLTLAGGYNEQFF.

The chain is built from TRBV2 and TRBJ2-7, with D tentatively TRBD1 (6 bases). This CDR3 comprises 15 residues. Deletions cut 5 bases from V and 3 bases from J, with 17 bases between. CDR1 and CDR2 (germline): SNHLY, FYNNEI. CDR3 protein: CASSPMGAPNYEQYF. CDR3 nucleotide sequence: TGTGCCAGCAGTCCCATGGGGGCGCCCAACTACGAGCAGTACTTC.

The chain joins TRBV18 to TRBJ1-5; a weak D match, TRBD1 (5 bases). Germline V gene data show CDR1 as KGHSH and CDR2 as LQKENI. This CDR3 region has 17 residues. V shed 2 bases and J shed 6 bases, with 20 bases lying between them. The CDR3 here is CASSPSRWGGWGQPQHF. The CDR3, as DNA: TGTGCCAGCTCACCATCGAGGTGGGGGGGTTGGGGTCAGCCCCAGCATTTT.

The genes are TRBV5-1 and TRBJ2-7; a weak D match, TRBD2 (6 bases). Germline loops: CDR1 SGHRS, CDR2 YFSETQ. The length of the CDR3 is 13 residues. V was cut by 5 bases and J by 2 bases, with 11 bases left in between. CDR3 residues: CASSYSGPYEQYF. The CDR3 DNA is TGCGCCAGCAGTTATAGCGGCCCCTACGAGCAGTACTTC.

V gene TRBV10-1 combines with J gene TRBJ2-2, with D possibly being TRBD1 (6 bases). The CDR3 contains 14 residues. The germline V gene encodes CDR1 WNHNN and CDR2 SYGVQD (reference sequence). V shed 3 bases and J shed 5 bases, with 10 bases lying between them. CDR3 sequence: CASSDQGRTGELFF. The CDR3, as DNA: TGCGCCAGCAGTGACCAGGGGAGAACCGGGGAGCTGTTTTTT.

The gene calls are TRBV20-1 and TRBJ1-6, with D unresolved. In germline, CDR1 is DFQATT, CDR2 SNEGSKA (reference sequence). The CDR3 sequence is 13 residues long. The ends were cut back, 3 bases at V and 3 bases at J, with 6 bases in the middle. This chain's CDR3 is CSASSDYNSPLHF. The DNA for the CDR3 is TGCAGTGCTAGTAGCGACTATAATTCACCCCTCCACTTT.

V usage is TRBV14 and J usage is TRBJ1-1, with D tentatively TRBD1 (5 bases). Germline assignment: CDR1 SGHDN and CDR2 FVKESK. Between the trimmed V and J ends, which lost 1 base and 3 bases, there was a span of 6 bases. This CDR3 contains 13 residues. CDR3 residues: CASSQGQHTEAFF. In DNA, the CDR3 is TGTGCCAGCAGCCAAGGACAGCACACTGAAGCTTTCTTT. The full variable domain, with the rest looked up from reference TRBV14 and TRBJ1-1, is EAGVTQFPSHSVIEKGQTVTLRCDPISGHDNLYWYRRVMGKEIKFLLHFVKESKQDESGMPNNRFLAERTGGTYSTLKVQPAELEDSGVYFCASSQGQHTEAFFGQGTRLTVV.

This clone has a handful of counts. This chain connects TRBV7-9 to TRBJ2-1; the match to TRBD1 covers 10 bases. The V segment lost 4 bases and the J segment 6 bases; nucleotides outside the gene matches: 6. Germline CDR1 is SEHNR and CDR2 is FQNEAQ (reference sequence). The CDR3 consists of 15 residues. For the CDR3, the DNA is TGTGCCAGCAGCTCCCGGGACAGGGGTAGCAATGAGCAGTTCTTC. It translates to CASSSRDRGSNEQFF. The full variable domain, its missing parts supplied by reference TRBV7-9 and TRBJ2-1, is DTGVSQNPRHKITKRGQNVTFRCDPISEHNRLYWYRQTLGQGPEFLTYFQNEAQLEKSRLLSDRFSAERPKGSFSTLEIQRTEQGDSAMYLCASSSRDRGSNEQFFGPGTRLTVL.

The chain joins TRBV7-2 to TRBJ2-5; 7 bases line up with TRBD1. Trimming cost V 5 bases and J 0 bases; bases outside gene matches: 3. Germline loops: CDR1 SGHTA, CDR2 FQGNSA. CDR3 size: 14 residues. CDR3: CASSLQGYQETQYF. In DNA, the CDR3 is TGTGCCAGCAGCCTACAGGGGTACCAAGAGACCCAGTACTTC.

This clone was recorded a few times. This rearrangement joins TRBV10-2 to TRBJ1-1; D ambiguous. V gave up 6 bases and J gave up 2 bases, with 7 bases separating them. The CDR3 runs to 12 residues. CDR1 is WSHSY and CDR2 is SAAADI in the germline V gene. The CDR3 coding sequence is TGCGCCAGCAGCTTAGTAAACACTGAAGCTTTCTTT. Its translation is CASSLVNTEAFF.

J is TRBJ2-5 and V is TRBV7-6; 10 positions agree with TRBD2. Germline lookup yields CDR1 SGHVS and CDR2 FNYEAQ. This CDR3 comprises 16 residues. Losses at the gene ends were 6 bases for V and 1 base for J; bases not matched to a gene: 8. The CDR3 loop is CASSHSLAGGQETQYF. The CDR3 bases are TGTGCCAGCAGTCACTCGTTAGCGGGAGGCCAAGAGACCCAGTACTTC. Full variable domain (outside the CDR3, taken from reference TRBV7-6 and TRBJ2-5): GAGVSQSPRYKVTKRGQDVALRCDPISGHVSLYWYRQALGQGPEFLTYFNYEAQQDKSGLPNDRFSAERPEGSISTLTIQRTEQRDSAMYRCASSHSLAGGQETQYFGPGTRLLVL.

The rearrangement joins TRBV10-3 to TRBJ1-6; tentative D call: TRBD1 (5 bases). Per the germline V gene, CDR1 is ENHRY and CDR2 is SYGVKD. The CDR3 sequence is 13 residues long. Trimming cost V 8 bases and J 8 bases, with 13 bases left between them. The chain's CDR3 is CAIGRGGDSPLHF. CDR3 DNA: TGTGCCATCGGGCGGGGAGGGGATTCACCCCTCCACTTT.

The CDR3: CASRAGTGLQFF. CDR3 nucleotide sequence: TGTGCCAGCAGAGCTGGGACAGGCCTGCAGTTCTTC. The chain couples TRBV6-5 to TRBJ2-1; 8 bases are a match to TRBD1. The V gene's germline CDR1 is MNHEY and CDR2 SVGAGI. The CDR3 loop spans 12 amino acids. The V segment lost 6 bases and the J segment 12 bases; nucleotides outside the gene matches: 7.

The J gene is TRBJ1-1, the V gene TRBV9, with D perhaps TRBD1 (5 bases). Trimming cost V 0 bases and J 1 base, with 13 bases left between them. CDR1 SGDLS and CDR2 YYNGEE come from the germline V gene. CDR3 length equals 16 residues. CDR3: CASSVGGRTGNTEAFF. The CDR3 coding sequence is TGTGCCAGCAGCGTAGGGGGCAGGACCGGGAACACTGAAGCTTTCTTT.

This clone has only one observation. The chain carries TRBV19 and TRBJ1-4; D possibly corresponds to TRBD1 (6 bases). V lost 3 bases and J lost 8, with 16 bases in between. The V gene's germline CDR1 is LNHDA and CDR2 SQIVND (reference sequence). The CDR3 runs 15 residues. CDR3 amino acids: CASSIRSDSREKLFF. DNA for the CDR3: TGTGCCAGTAGTATCCGATCGGACAGCCGGGAAAAACTGTTTTTT. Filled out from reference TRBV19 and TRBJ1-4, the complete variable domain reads DGGITQSPKYLFRKEGQNVTLSCEQNLNHDAMYWYRQDPGQGLRLIYYSQIVNDFQKGDIAEGYSVSREKKESFPLTVTSAQKNPTAFYLCASSIRSDSREKLFFGSGTQLSVL.

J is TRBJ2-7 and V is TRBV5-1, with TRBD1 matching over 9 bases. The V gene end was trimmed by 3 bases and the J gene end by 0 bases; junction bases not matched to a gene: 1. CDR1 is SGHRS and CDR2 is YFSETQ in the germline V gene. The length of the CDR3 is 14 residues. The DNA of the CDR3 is TGCGCCAGCAGCTCGACAGGGGGCTCCTACGAGCAGTACTTC. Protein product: CASSSTGGSYEQYF.

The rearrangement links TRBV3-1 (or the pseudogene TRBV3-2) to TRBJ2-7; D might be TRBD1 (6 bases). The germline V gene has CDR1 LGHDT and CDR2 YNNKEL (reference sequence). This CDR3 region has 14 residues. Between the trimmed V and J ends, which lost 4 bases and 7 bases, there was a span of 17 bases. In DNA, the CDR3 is TGTGCCAGCAGCCCCACACAGGGACCGGGTGAGCAGTACTTC. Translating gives CASSPTQGPGEQYF.

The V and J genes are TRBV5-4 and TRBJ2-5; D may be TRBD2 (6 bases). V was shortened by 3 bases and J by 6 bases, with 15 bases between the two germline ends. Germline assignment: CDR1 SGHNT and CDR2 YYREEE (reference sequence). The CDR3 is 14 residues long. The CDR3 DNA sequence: TGTGCCAGCAGCTCAACTCTACTAGCACAGACCCAGTACTTC. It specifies CASSSTLLAQTQYF.

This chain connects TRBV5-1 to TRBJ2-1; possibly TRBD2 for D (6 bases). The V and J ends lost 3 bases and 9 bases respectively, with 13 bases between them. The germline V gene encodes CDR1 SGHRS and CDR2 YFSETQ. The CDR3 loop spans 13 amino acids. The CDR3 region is CASSSREAVEQFF. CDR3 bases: TGCGCCAGCAGCTCCAGGGAGGCGGTTGAGCAGTTCTTC. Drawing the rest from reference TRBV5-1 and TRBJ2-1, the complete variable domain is KAGVTQTPRYLIKTRGQQVTLSCSPISGHRSVSWYQQTPGQGLQFLFEYFSETQRNKGNFPGRFSGRQFSNSRSEMNVSTLELGDSALYLCASSSREAVEQFFGPGTRLTVL.

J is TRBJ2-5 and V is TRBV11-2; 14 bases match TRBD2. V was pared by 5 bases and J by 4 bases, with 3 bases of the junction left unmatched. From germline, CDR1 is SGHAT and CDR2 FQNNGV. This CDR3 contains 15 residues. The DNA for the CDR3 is TGTGCCAGCAGCCAGGGGACTAGCGGGGGAGAGACCCAGTACTTC. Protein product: CASSQGTSGGETQYF. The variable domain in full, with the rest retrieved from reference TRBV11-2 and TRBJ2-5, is EAGVAQSPRYKIIEKRQSVAFWCNPISGHATLYWYQQILGQGPKLLIQFQNNGVVDDSQLPKDRFSAERLKGVDSTLKIQPAKLEDSAVYLCASSQGTSGGETQYFGPGTRLLVL.

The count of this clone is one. This CDR3 reads CASSLVGGNYGYTF. The DNA for the CDR3 is TGTGCCAGCAGCTTGGTAGGGGGCAACTATGGCTACACCTTC. The chain has TRBV13 and TRBJ1-2, with 7 nucleotides matching TRBD1. Trimming took 3 bases from V and 2 from J; bases not matched to a gene: 3. This CDR3 region has 14 residues. CDR1 PRHDT and CDR2 FYEKMQ come from the germline V gene (reference sequence).

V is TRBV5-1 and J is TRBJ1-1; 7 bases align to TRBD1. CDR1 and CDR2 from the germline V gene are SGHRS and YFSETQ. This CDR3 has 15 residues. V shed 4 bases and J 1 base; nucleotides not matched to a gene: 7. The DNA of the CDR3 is TGCGCCAGCAGCCTGATGGGACAGCAGAACACTGAAGCTTTCTTT. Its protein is CASSLMGQQNTEAFF.

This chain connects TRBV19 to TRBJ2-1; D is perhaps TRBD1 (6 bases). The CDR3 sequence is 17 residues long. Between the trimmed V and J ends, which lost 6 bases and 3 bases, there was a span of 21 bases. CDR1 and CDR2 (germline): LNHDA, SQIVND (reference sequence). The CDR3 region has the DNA TGTGCCAGTAGAGACATCGGGATGGGGGCTTACTACAATGAGCAGTTCTTC. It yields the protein CASRDIGMGAYYNEQFF.

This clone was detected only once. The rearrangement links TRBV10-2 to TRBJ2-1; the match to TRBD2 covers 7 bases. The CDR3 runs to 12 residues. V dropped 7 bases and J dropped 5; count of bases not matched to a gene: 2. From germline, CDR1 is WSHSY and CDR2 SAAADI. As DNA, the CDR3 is TGCGCCAGCACTAGCGGAAACAATGAGCAGTTCTTC. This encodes CASTSGNNEQFF.

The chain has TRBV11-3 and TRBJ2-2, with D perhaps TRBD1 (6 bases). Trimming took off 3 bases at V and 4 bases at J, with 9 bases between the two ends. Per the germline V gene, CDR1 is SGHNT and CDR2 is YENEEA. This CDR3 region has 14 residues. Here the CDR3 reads CASSFGRGTGELFF. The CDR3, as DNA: TGTGCCAGCAGCTTCGGCAGGGGCACCGGGGAGCTGTTTTTT.